This TCR beta chain was captured by sequencing in a study of T cells after yellow fever vaccination. MiXCR was run by TCRdb on the 5' RACE reads, yielding one entry per CDR3 protein. The sample consists of 450,000 to 550,000 distinct CDR3 sequences, 20% to 25% of them appearing once. The TCR comes from a man younger than 35 who received the YFV17D yellow fever vaccine. The specimen was PBMCs, collected about 21 days after the first yellow fever vaccination.

In DNA, the CDR3 is TGTGCCAGCAGCCCTCTAGGGTACGAGCAGTACTTC. It encodes CASSPLGYEQYF. V is TRBV16 and J is TRBJ2-7; D call uncertain. The CDR3 runs to 12 residues. V dropped 4 bases and J dropped 4 bases, with 8 bases sitting between them. Germline V lookup: CDR1 KGHSY, CDR2 FQNENV.